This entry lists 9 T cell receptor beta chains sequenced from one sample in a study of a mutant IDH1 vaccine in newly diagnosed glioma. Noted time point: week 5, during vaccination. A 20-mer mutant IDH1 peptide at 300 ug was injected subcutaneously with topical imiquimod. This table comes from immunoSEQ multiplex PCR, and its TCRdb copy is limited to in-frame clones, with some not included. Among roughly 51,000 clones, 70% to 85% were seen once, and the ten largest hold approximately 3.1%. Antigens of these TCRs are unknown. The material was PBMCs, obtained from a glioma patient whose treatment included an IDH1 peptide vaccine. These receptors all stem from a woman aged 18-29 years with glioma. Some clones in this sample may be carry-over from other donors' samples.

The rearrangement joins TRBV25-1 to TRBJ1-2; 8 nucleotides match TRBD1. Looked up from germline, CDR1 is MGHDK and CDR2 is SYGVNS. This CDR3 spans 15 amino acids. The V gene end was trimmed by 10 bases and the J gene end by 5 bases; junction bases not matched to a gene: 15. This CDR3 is CATETAGGSTYGYTF. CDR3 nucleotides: TGTGCCACCGAAACCGCAGGGGGCTCAACTTATGGCTACACCTTC.

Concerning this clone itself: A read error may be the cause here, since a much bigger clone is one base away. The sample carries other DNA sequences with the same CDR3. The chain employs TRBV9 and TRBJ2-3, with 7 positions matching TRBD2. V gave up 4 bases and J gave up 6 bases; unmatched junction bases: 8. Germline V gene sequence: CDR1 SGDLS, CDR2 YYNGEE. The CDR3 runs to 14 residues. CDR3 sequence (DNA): TGTGCCAGCAGCTTAAGCGGGAAGCTGGATACGCAGTATTTT. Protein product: CASSLSGKLDTQYF.

The CDR3 loop reads CSVGQAGSYEQYF. CDR3 coding DNA: TGCAGCGTTGGTCAGGCGGGTTCCTACGAGCAGTACTTC. The gene calls are TRBV29-1 and TRBJ2-7; possible D gene TRBD2, 5 bases. Germline lookup yields CDR1 SQVTM and CDR2 ANQGSEA. The CDR3 has 13 amino acids. The V gene lost 4 bases and the J gene lost 1 base, with 11 bases spanning the gap.

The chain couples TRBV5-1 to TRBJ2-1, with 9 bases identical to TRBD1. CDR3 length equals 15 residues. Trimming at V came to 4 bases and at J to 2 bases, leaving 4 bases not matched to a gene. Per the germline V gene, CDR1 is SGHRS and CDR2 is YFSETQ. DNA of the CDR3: TGCGCCAGCAGCGCGGGACAGGGCACCTACAATGAGCAGTTCTTC. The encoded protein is CASSAGQGTYNEQFF.

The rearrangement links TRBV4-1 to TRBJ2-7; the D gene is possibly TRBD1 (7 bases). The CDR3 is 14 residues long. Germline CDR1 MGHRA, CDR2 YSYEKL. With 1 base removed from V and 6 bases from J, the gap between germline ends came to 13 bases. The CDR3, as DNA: TGCGCCAGCAGCCAAGCCAGGGGGGAGGCCGAGCAGTACTTC. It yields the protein CASSQARGEAEQYF.

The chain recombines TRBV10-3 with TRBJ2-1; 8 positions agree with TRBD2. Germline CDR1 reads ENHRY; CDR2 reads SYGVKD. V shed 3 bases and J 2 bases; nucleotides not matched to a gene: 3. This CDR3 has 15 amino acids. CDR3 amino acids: CAISDNGRAYNEQFF. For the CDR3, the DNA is TGTGCCATCAGTGACAACGGGAGGGCCTACAATGAGCAGTTCTTC.

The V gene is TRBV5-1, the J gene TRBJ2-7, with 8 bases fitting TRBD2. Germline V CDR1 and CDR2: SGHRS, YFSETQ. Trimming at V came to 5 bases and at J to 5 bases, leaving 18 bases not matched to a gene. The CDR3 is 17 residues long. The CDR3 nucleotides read TGCGCCAGCAGTGGCCCCTCAAATAGCGGGAAGATCGACGAGCAGTACTTC. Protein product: CASSGPSNSGKIDEQYF.

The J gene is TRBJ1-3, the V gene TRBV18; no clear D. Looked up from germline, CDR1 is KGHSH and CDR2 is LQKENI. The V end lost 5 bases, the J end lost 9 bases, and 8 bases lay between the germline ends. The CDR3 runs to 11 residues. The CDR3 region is CASSGVSTIYF. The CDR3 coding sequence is TGTGCCAGCTCAGGGGTCTCCACCATATATTTT. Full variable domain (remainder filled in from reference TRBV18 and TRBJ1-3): NAGVMQNPRHLVRRRGQEARLRCSPMKGHSHVYWYRQLPEEGLKFMVYLQKENIIDESGMPKERFSAEFPKEGPSILRIQQVVRGDSAAYFCASSGVSTIYFGEGSWLTVV.

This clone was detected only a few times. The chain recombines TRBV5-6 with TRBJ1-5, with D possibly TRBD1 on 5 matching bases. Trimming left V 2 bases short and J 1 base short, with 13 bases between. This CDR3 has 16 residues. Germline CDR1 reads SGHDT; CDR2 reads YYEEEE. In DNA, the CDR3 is TGTGCCAGCAGCTTTCGGGGGGTGAACAGCAATCAGCCCCAGCATTTT. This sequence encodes CASSFRGVNSNQPQHF.